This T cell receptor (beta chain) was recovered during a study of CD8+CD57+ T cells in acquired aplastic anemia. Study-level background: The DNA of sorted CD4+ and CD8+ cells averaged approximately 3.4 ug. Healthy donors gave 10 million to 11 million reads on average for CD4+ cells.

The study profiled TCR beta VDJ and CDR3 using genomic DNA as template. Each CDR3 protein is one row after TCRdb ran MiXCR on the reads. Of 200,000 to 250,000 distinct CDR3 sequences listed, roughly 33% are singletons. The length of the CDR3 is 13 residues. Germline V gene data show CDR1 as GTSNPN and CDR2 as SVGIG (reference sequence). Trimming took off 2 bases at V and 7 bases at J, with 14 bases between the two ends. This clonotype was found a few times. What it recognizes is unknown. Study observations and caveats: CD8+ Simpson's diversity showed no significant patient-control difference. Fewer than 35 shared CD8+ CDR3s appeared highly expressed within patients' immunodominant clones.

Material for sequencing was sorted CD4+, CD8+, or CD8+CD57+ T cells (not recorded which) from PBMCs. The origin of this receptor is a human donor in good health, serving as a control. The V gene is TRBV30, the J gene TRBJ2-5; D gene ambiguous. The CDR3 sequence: CAWSLPPNPTQYF. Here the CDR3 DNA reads TGTGCCTGGAGTCTCCCTCCTAACCCGACCCAGTACTTC. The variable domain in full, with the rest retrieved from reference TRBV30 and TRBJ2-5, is SQTIHQWPATLVQPVGSPLSLECTVEGTSNPNLYWYRQAAGRGLQLLFYSVGIGQISSEVPQNLSASRPQDRQFILSSKKLLLSDSGFYLCAWSLPPNPTQYFGPGTRLLVL.